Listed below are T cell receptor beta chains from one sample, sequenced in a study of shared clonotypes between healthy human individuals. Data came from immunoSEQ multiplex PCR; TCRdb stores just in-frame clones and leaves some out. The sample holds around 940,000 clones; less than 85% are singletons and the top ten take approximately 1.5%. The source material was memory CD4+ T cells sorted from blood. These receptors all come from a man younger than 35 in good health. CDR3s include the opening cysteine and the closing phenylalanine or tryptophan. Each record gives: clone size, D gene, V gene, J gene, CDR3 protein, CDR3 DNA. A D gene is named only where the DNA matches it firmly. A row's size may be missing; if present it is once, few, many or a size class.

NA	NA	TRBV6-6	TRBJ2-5	CASSSIGETQYF	TGTGCCAGCAGTTCCATTGGGGAGACCCAGTACTTC
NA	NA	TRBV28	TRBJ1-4	CASTGVGWQRSEKLFF	TGTGCCAGCACCGGGGTCGGATGGCAGCGGAGTGAAAAACTGTTTTTT
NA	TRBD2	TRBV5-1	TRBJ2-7	CASSLYRQGGYEQYF	TGCGCCAGCAGCTTGTATCGGCAGGGAGGGTACGAGCAGTACTTC
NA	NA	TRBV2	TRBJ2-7	CASNIAGWGEQYF	TGTGCCAGCAATATCGCGGGCTGGGGAGAGCAGTACTTC
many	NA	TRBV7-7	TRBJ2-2	CASSLEEYTGELFF	TGTGCTAGCAGCTTAGAGGAGTACACCGGGGAGCTGTTTTTT
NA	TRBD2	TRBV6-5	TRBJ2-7	CASSYSGTSGSYEQYF	TGTGCCAGCAGTTACTCAGGTACTAGCGGCTCCTACGAGCAGTACTTC
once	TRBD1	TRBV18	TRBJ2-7	CASSPRQGPYEQYF	TGTGCCAGCTCACCAAGACAGGGTCCCTACGAGCAGTACTTC
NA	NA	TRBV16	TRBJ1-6	CASSQSGRNSPLHF	TGTGCCAGCAGCCAATCTGGGCGGAATTCACCCCTCCACTTT
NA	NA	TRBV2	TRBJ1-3	CASKIGTQLNTIYF	TGTGCCAGCAAAATAGGGACTCAGCTAAACACCATATATTTT
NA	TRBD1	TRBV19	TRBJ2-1	CASRPGQGAYNEQFF	TGTGCCAGTAGGCCCGGACAGGGTGCATACAATGAGCAGTTCTTC
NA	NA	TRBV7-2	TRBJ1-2	CASSLGTEYGYTF	TGTGCCAGCAGCTTAGGGACCGAGTATGGCTACACCTTC